This entry is about one T cell receptor (beta chain). The antigen remains undetermined. V was clipped by 6 bases and J by 0 bases; unmatched bases: 9. CDR3 length equals 18 residues. Germline CDR1 MNHEY, CDR2 SMNVEV (reference sequence). The sample belongs to a study of T cell responses to AZD1222 COVID-19 vaccine. The study's findings and limits: Reportedly, nearly half of unique spike TCRs recognized epitopes outside B.1.351/B.1.1.7 mutations.

TCRdb's table, derived via immunoSEQ multiplex PCR, lists solely in-frame clones and lacks some. The sample contains about 130,000 clones, 80% to 90% of which appear only once. The TCR sequence derives from an adult in good health. The specimen was peripheral blood, collected on day 0 of AZD1222 vaccination. This sequence joins TRBV27 and TRBJ2-3, with TRBD2 matching 13 bases. The CDR3 region is CASSLGLAGAPSTDTQYF. CDR3 sequence (DNA): TGTGCCAGCAGCCTCGGACTAGCGGGGGCACCTAGCACAGATACGCAGTATTTT.